This TCR beta chain came from a study of blood T cell repertoires in COVID-19. Study-level background: Material from acute and convalescent COVID-19 was sourced from the United States, Italy and Spain. Nucleic acid was either cDNA or gDNA, and it came from T cells, B-cell-depleted T cells, or PBMCs.

The Seattle patients, enrolled during active infection, were followed longitudinally. V shed 3 bases and J shed 2 bases, with 14 bases lying between them. The CDR3 runs to 15 residues. Germline V gene sequence: CDR1 LNHDA, CDR2 SQIVND (reference sequence). Per the study methods: Estimation of nucleated cell counts relied on the amplification of reference gene primers. Generated by immunoSEQ multiplex PCR, the TCRdb table keeps only in-frame clones and is missing some. The V and J calls and the clone size are those of that table, but D and trimming were determined from the DNA. Altogether 150,000 to 200,000 clones are present, 82% being singletons, with the ten largest covering about 7.7%.

This chain joins TRBV19 and TRBJ2-7, with D perhaps TRBD2 (6 bases). This receptor was obtained from a woman in her forties with COVID-19, enrolled during active disease. Material: peripheral blood. The CDR3 loop reads CASSITHGGTYEQYF. CDR3 in DNA: TGTGCCAGTAGTATCACACACGGAGGGACCTACGAGCAGTACTTC.